This entry lists 32 T cell receptor beta chains sequenced from one sample in a study of a mutant IDH1 vaccine in newly diagnosed glioma. Time point specified: baseline, week 1 (first vaccination visit). Noted treatment: pre-vaccination baseline after standard-of-care therapy. TCRdb's copy holds only in-frame clones and misses some; the assay was immunoSEQ multiplex PCR. Among some 22,000 clones listed, 90% to 95% were seen once. The sample in question was PBMCs, obtained from a glioma patient treated with radiotherapy, temozolomide or both. The receptors originated from a man younger than 40 with glioma.

The chain links TRBV11-3 to TRBJ2-1; TRBD2 matches at 11 bases. Germline assignment: CDR1 SGHNT and CDR2 YENEEA. V shed 8 bases and J 8 bases; nucleotides not matched to a gene: 8. The CDR3 consists of 14 residues. The CDR3 DNA reads as TGTGCCAGCTCCACTAGCGGGAGAATCGATGAGCAGTTCTTC. This translates into CASSTSGRIDEQFF.

The chain uses TRBV18 and TRBJ1-4; D gene unclear. CDR1 and CDR2 from the germline V gene are KGHSH and LQKENI. V shed 3 bases and J shed 4 bases, with 18 bases lying between them. CDR3 size: 17 residues. The DNA for the CDR3 is TGTGCCAGCTCACCGACACCACGGCCGTGGATTAATGAAAAACTGTTTTTT. This sequence encodes CASSPTPRPWINEKLFF.

V is TRBV4-1 and J is TRBJ1-1, with D possibly TRBD1 on 5 matching bases. Per the germline V gene, CDR1 is MGHRA and CDR2 is YSYEKL. The CDR3 is 15 residues long. Trimming pared 3 bases from V and 1 base from J, leaving 12 bases between. The CDR3 here is CASSHPGGGNTEAFF. CDR3 nucleotide sequence: TGCGCCAGCAGCCATCCCGGGGGAGGGAACACTGAAGCTTTCTTT.

The chain carries TRBV4-2 and TRBJ1-2; perhaps TRBD1 as D (6 bases). V was cut by 0 bases and J by 3 bases, with 11 bases left in between. Germline V gene data show CDR1 as LGHNA and CDR2 as YNFKEQ. This CDR3 is 15 amino acids long. The CDR3 region has the DNA TGTGCCAGCAGCCAAGAAGGCAGGGGACACTATGGCTACACCTTC. It translates to CASSQEGRGHYGYTF.

The chain joins TRBV10-1 to TRBJ2-1; unclear D gene. The CDR3 totals 15 residues. Trimming removed 3 bases at V and 7 bases at J, with 16 bases between. In germline, CDR1 is WNHNN, CDR2 SYGVQD (reference sequence). The CDR3 DNA reads TGCGCCAGCAGTGATAAGTGGATGGATCGGAATGAGCAGTTCTTC. This sequence encodes CASSDKWMDRNEQFF.

The rearrangement joins TRBV5-3 to TRBJ1-2; 9 positions match TRBD1. TRBV5-3 is identified as an open reading frame with a role that is uncertain. With 2 bases clipped from V and 8 bases from J, the junction kept 7 bases outside the gene matches. CDR3 length equals 14 residues. The DNA of the CDR3 is TGTGCCAGAAGCTTCGGACAGGGGCTAGAAGGCTACACCTTC. Its translation is CARSFGQGLEGYTF.

This chain joins TRBV29-1 and TRBJ2-5; weak D call: TRBD1 (6 bases). The CDR3 covers 15 residues. V was pared by 3 bases and J by 5 bases, with 19 bases between. CDR1 and CDR2 from the germline V gene are SQVTM and ANQGSEA. The CDR3, as DNA: TGCAGCGTTGAGAATAAGACATGGGGGCCGGAGACCCAGTACTTC. Translating gives CSVENKTWGPETQYF.

CDR3 DNA sequence: TGTGCCAGCAGCCCAGGCCGGGAAGTCAACGTCCTGACTTTC. This sequence encodes CASSPGREVNVLTF. J is TRBJ2-6 and V is TRBV7-9; tentatively, D is TRBD2 (5 bases). CDR3 length equals 14 residues. V was shortened by 5 bases and J by 9 bases, with 14 bases between the two germline ends. From germline, CDR1 is SEHNR and CDR2 FQNEAQ (reference sequence).

The sample holds a few counts of this clone. This chain joins TRBV5-4 and TRBJ2-7; 11 bases match TRBD2. Germline trimming cut 3 bases from V and 2 bases from J; bases unmatched to any gene: 4. This CDR3 has 15 residues. Germline V gene lookup returns CDR1 SGHNT and CDR2 YYREEE (reference sequence). The CDR3 region is CASSSRLAGTYEQYF. In DNA, the CDR3 is TGTGCCAGCAGCTCCAGACTAGCGGGAACCTACGAGCAGTACTTC.

V is TRBV4-2 and J is TRBJ1-1; D is uncertain. The CDR3 runs to 13 residues. Trimming stripped 1 base from V and 8 bases from J, with 11 bases between. CDR1 is LGHNA, CDR2 YNFKEQ, per germline. The CDR3: CASSQVTAQEAFF. The CDR3 DNA follows: TGTGCCAGCAGCCAAGTTACAGCCCAAGAAGCTTTCTTT.

The table lists this clone with a count of one. The V and J genes are TRBV2 and TRBJ2-7; D call uncertain. The germline V gene has CDR1 SNHLY and CDR2 FYNNEI. The CDR3 consists of 14 residues. V lost 4 bases and J lost 1, with 11 bases in between. The CDR3 nucleotides read TGTGCCAGCAGTGTGGCCAGGAGATCCTACGAGCAGTACTTC. Its protein product is CASSVARRSYEQYF. Variable domain in full (rest from reference TRBV2 and TRBJ2-7): EPEVTQTPSHQVTQMGQEVILRCVPISNHLYFYWYRQILGQKVEFLVSFYNNEISEKSEIFDDQFSVERPDGSNFTLKIRSTKLEDSAMYFCASSVARRSYEQYFGPGTRLTVT.

J is TRBJ2-2 and V is TRBV30, with 9 bases identical to TRBD1. V was clipped by 3 bases and J by 4 bases; unmatched bases: 6. CDR1 and CDR2 (germline): GTSNPN, SVGIG (reference sequence). The CDR3 totals 15 residues. This CDR3 reads CAWRTGGSGTGELFF. The CDR3 region has the DNA TGTGCCTGGAGAACAGGGGGCTCGGGCACCGGGGAGCTGTTTTTT.

This clone came up once. With a far larger clone one base away, a read error is the likely cause. This CDR3 is also generated by other DNA sequences in the sample. This chain joins TRBV6-8 and TRBJ1-1; D not certain. From germline, CDR1 is MNHGY and CDR2 SAAAGT. This CDR3 comprises 11 residues. V lost 0 bases, J lost 6 bases, and 2 bases lay in between. CDR3 nucleotide sequence: TGTGCCAGCAGTTACTCATCTGAAGCTTTCTTT. Protein: CASSYSSEAFF.

The rearrangement joins TRBV27 to TRBJ2-5; D is perhaps TRBD1 (5 bases). V shed 5 bases and J shed 0 bases, with 10 bases lying between them. The CDR3 runs to 14 residues. Germline V lookup: CDR1 MNHEY, CDR2 SMNVEV (reference sequence). The CDR3 is CASSQGANQETQYF. DNA of the CDR3: TGTGCCAGCAGTCAAGGGGCAAACCAAGAGACCCAGTACTTC.

This clone was counted between two and nine times. The V call is TRBV5-1, the J call TRBJ1-2, with a possible D match to TRBD1 (6 bases). Deletions cut 4 bases from V and 4 bases from J, with 11 bases between. This CDR3 comprises 13 residues. Germline CDR1 reads SGHRS; CDR2 reads YFSETQ. CDR3 DNA: TGCGCCAGCAGCCAGGGACACCCCTATGGCTACACCTTC. It translates to CASSQGHPYGYTF.

V is TRBV6-1 and J is TRBJ2-1, with no clear D. The V and J ends lost 2 bases and 7 bases respectively, with 9 bases between them. The CDR3 runs 13 residues. From germline, CDR1 is MNHNS and CDR2 SASEGT. The CDR3 here is CASSESTLNEQFF. CDR3 sequence (DNA): TGTGCCAGCAGTGAATCGACTTTAAATGAGCAGTTCTTC.

The chain uses TRBV5-6 and TRBJ1-5; 11 bases align to TRBD1. From germline, CDR1 is SGHDT and CDR2 YYEEEE. There are 16 residues in the CDR3. The V segment lost 4 bases and the J segment 1 base; nucleotides outside the gene matches: 4. The chain's CDR3 is CASSPGTGGSNQPQHF. The CDR3 nucleotides read TGTGCCAGCAGCCCCGGGACAGGGGGAAGCAATCAGCCCCAGCATTTT.

The chain employs TRBV7-8 and TRBJ1-1; D remains ambiguous. Trimming cost V 0 bases and J 7 bases, with 12 bases left between them. The germline V gene has CDR1 SGHVS and CDR2 FQNEAQ. This CDR3 has 14 residues. In DNA form, the CDR3 reads TGTGCCAGCAGCTTAGCGTGGCAGGCACTTGAAGCTTTCTTT. This codes for CASSLAWQALEAFF.

The chain links TRBV14 to TRBJ1-4; 8 nucleotides align to TRBD1. CDR3 length: 16 amino acids. The V gene's germline CDR1 is SGHDN and CDR2 FVKESK. V shed 4 bases, J shed 8 bases, and the junction held 12 bases outside the gene matches. The CDR3 DNA reads TGTGCCAGCAGCCCCGGGCCTACGACAGGGGTAGAAAAACTGTTTTTT. Translating gives CASSPGPTTGVEKLFF.

The V gene is TRBV7-7, the J gene TRBJ2-1, with 14 bases aligning to TRBD2. The V and J ends lost 6 bases and 3 bases, in that order; junction bases with no gene match: 4. The CDR3 spans 16 residues. Germline lookup yields CDR1 SSHAT and CDR2 FNYEAQ (reference sequence). The CDR3 DNA reads TGTGCCAGCAGTGGACTAGCGGGAGGATACTACAATGAGCAGTTCTTC. Translation: CASSGLAGGYYNEQFF.

In DNA form, the CDR3 reads TGTGCCAGCAGCTTTGGAGGGCCGGATACGCAGTATTTT. Translated, it gives CASSFGGPDTQYF. This chain joins TRBV11-2 and TRBJ2-3; tentatively, D is TRBD2 (6 bases). V was pared by 3 bases and J by 6 bases, with 10 bases between. The CDR3 runs 13 residues. Looked up from germline, CDR1 is SGHAT and CDR2 is FQNNGV.

The chain employs TRBV15 and TRBJ1-2; weak D call: TRBD1 (5 bases). V was trimmed by 3 bases and J by 2 bases, leaving 13 bases between them. The CDR3 covers 15 residues. The germline gives CDR1 LNHNV, CDR2 YYDKDF (reference sequence). CDR3 coding DNA: TGTGCCACCAGCAGGAGGGACGGCTACAACTATGGCTACACCTTC. Encoded protein: CATSRRDGYNYGYTF.

The J gene is TRBJ1-2, the V gene TRBV13, with TRBD1 as a possible D gene (6 bases). V was pared by 6 bases and J by 7 bases, with 24 bases between. Germline CDR1 PRHDT, CDR2 FYEKMQ (reference sequence). CDR3 length equals 16 residues. The CDR3 loop is CASSRTARSSPGGYTF. For the CDR3, the DNA is TGTGCCAGCAGTCGGACAGCGCGATCCAGCCCCGGTGGCTACACCTTC.

The gene calls are TRBV6-5 and TRBJ2-7; 9 positions match TRBD2. Germline CDR1 MNHEY, CDR2 SVGAGI. J was trimmed by 3 bases and V by 2 bases; bases with no gene match: 8. There are 16 residues in the CDR3. CDR3 region: CASSYLPTSGYYEQYF. DNA of the CDR3: TGTGCCAGCAGTTACCTACCGACTAGCGGCTACTACGAGCAGTACTTC.

The CDR3: CASSLVASRLNTEAFF. Here the CDR3 DNA reads TGCGCCAGCAGCTTGGTGGCATCGAGACTGAACACTGAAGCTTTCTTT. The rearrangement links TRBV5-1 to TRBJ1-1; D is unresolved. V was trimmed by 0 bases and J by 0 bases, leaving 12 bases between them. Germline values: CDR1 SGHRS, CDR2 YFSETQ. This CDR3 is built from 16 residues.

This sequence joins TRBV4-1 and TRBJ1-5; TRBD1 matches at 9 bases. The CDR3 runs to 15 residues. The ends lost 5 bases at V and 6 bases at J; junction bases unmatched: 8. Germline V CDR1 and CDR2: MGHRA, YSYEKL. The CDR3 DNA reads TGCGCCAGCAGCGTTTACAGGGGGCCAAGTCAGCCCCAGCATTTT. Translated, it gives CASSVYRGPSQPQHF.

The V and J genes are TRBV5-1 and TRBJ1-1, with D possibly matching TRBD1 (5 bases). Per the germline V gene, CDR1 is SGHRS and CDR2 is YFSETQ. This CDR3 has 12 amino acids. Trimming pared 5 bases from V and 7 bases from J, leaving 12 bases between. CDR3 coding DNA: TGCGCCAGCAGTCTGGGGCTTAGTGAAGCTTTCTTT. Its translation is CASSLGLSEAFF.

The chain combines TRBV10-3 with TRBJ1-5; 7 bases align to TRBD1. CDR3 length: 14 residues. Germline CDR1 reads ENHRY; CDR2 reads SYGVKD. Trimming cost V 0 bases and J 7 bases; bases outside gene matches: 3. The CDR3 loop is CAISESTGWQPQHF. The CDR3 nucleotides read TGTGCCATCAGTGAGTCGACAGGGTGGCAGCCCCAGCATTTT.

V is TRBV7-2 and J is TRBJ2-7, with 11 positions matching TRBD2. V shed 5 bases, J shed 5 bases, and the junction held 5 bases outside the gene matches. Germline CDR1 reads SGHTA; CDR2 reads FQGNSA. This CDR3 spans 14 amino acids. CDR3 bases: TGTGCCAGCAGCATTAGCGGGAGGGACCACGAGCAGTACTTC. This encodes CASSISGRDHEQYF.

This clone has a single count. The rearrangement uses TRBV5-4 and TRBJ2-7, with TRBD2 matching over 9 bases. The CDR3 is 16 amino acids. Per the germline V gene, CDR1 is SGHNT and CDR2 is YYREEE (reference sequence). The V gene end was trimmed by 1 base and the J gene end by 6 bases; junction bases not matched to a gene: 11. For the CDR3, the DNA is TGTGCCAGCAGCTTGTATCCACAGGGACTAGCTTCCGAGCAGTACTTC. It specifies CASSLYPQGLASEQYF.

This clone was detected only a few times. The chain couples TRBV6-1 to TRBJ2-7; maybe TRBD1 (6 bases). Trimming took off 1 base at V and 3 bases at J, with 10 bases between the two ends. The CDR3 has 14 amino acids. Germline values: CDR1 MNHNS, CDR2 SASEGT. The CDR3 region is CASSEGEGGYEQYF. The CDR3 DNA is TGTGCCAGCAGTGAAGGGGAAGGGGGCTACGAGCAGTACTTC.

In this sample, this clone turned up once. The V call is TRBV5-1, the J call TRBJ2-1, with 8 bases matching TRBD2. This CDR3 region has 15 residues. The ends lost 0 bases at V and 8 bases at J; junction bases unmatched: 7. CDR1 is SGHRS, CDR2 YFSETQ, per germline. The CDR3 nucleotides are TGCGCCAGCAGCTTGGCCGGGACTAGGGGCGATGAGCAGTTCTTC. Translated, it gives CASSLAGTRGDEQFF.